The entry below describes one T cell receptor (beta chain). The antigen is not known. The protocol was immunoSEQ multiplex PCR, while the TCRdb copy is restricted to in-frame clones and leaves out a portion. The sample lists roughly 2 million clones; 95% were seen once. The sample belongs to a study of shared clonotypes between healthy human individuals. Study results and limitations: A reduction in generation probabilities was seen for non-shared clonotypes relative to those shared by all four donors.

This sequence originates from a man aged 18 to 30 in good health. Sequencing input: naive CD4+ T cells sorted from blood. Subset in this sample: CD45RA+ positively selected.

The CDR3 sequence: CASSVNPLTDTQYF. The CDR3, as DNA: TGTGCCAGCAGCGTAAACCCGCTCACAGATACGCAGTATTTT. The chain recombines TRBV9 with TRBJ2-3; D uncertain. Germline-derived CDR1 and CDR2 are SGDLS and YYNGEE. The CDR3 has 14 amino acids. Trimming shortened V by 1 base and J by 2 bases, and 8 bases separated the two germline ends.